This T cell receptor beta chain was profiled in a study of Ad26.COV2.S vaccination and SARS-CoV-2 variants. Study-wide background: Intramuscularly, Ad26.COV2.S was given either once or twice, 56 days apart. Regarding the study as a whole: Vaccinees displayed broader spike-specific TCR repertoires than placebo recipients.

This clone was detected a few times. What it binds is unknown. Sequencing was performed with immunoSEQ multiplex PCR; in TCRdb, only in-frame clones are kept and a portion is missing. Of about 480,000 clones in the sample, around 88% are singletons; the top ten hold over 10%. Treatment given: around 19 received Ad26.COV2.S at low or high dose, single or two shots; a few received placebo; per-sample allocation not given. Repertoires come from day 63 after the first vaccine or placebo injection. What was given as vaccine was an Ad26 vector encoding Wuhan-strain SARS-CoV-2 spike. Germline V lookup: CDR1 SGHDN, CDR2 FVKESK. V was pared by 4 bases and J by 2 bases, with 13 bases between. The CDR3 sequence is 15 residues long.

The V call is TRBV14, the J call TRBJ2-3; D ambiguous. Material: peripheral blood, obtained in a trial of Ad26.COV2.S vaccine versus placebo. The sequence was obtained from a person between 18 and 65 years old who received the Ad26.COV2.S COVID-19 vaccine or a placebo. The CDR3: CASSRLGSITDTQYF. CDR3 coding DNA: TGTGCCAGCAGCCGCCTGGGATCAATCACAGATACGCAGTATTTT.